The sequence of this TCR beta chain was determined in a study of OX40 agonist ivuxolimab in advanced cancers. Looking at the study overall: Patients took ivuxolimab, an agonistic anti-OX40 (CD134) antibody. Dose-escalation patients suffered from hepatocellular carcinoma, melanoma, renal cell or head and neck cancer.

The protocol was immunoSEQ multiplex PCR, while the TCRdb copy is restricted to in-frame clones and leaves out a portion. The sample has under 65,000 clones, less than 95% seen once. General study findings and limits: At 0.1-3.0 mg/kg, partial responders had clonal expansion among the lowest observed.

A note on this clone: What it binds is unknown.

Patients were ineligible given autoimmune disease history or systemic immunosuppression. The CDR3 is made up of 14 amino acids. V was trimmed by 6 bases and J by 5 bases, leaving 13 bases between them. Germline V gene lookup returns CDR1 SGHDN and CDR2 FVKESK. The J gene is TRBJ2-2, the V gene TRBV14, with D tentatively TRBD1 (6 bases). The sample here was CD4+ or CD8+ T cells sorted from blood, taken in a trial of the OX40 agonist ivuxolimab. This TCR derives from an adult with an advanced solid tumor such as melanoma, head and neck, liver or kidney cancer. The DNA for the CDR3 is TGTGCCAGCAGGCCCGGGACAACGACCGGGGAGCTGTTTTTT. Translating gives CASRPGTTTGELFF.